The 3 T cell receptor beta chains below all came from one sample that was sequenced in a study of beta chain features in type 1 diabetes (dated by TCRdb to 2017 to 2018). Library construction relied on the immunoSEQ multiplex PCR assay. The entire isolated RNA was reverse transcribed using the High Capacity cDNA Reverse Transcription Kit, and thus expressed TCRB transcripts were sequenced. TCRdb provides this immuneACCESS table in a form limited to in-frame rearrangements. Some clones are lacking; in checked studies, under half of them reflect an unresolved V gene, and why the rest are absent is not known. This sample gives roughly 140,000 clones in total; about 50% of them show up just once. The ten largest clones add up to around 0.43% of the sample. The specimen sequenced was Tregs from blood. Explained via the paper, the cell subset or site label denotes: regulatory CD4+ T cells. The receptors stem from a man younger than 35 in good health.

In DNA form, the CDR3 reads TGTGCCAGCAGTTACCAGGACAGGGGCTATGGCTACACCTTC. The encoded protein is CASSYQDRGYGYTF. This sequence joins TRBV6-5 and TRBJ1-2, with 9 bases lining up with TRBD1. Germline V lookup: CDR1 MNHEY, CDR2 SVGAGI. The CDR3 has 14 amino acids. The J segment lost 4 bases and the V segment lost 2 bases, leaving 2 bases of the junction unmatched.

This clone was observed once. This chain links TRBV7-3 with TRBJ1-4; tentative D call: TRBD1 (5 bases). The germline gives CDR1 SGHTA, CDR2 FQGTGA. The CDR3 sequence is 15 residues long. V lost 2 bases, J lost 0 bases, and 7 bases lay in between. The CDR3 spells CASSLDRATNEKLFF. The CDR3 bases are TGTGCCAGCAGCTTAGACAGAGCAACTAATGAAAAACTGTTTTTT.

Only a few counts were recorded for this clone. V gene TRBV29-1 combines with J gene TRBJ2-1; 7 bases agree with TRBD2. The germline gives CDR1 SQVTM, CDR2 ANQGSEA. The CDR3 is 16 residues long. J gave up 8 bases and V 5 bases, and 18 bases lay outside the gene matches. As DNA, the CDR3 is TGCAGCGTTTTGGGGTTGGCGGGGGTCCCTATCGATGAGCAGTTCTTC. This gives the protein CSVLGLAGVPIDEQFF.